These 11 T cell receptor beta chains came from one sample sequenced in a study of blood T cell repertoires in COVID-19. Using immunoSEQ multiplex PCR, the repertoire was profiled, and TCRdb retains in-frame clones only, with some absent. The profile covers roughly 10,000 clones, with around 75% appearing a single time and 7% to 9% taken by the ten largest. Sequenced input: peripheral blood. The receptors shown here come from a man aged 70 or older with active COVID-19.

The rearrangement uses TRBV6-5 and TRBJ1-4; 7 bases align to TRBD1. Trimming at V came to 8 bases and at J to 3 bases, leaving 6 bases not matched to a gene. Germline V gene sequence: CDR1 MNHEY, CDR2 SVGAGI. The CDR3 consists of 14 residues. The CDR3, as DNA: TGTGCCAGCGGCGACAGGGATTCTAATGAAAAACTGTTTTTT. Translated: CASGDRDSNEKLFF.

This sequence joins TRBV5-1 and TRBJ2-1, with D possibly TRBD1 on 6 matching bases. Trimming removed 3 bases at V and 4 bases at J, with 11 bases between. This CDR3 is 14 amino acids long. Germline V gives CDR1 SGHRS, CDR2 YFSETQ. CDR3 protein: CASSSTGSYNEQFF. The CDR3 coding sequence is TGCGCCAGCAGCTCTACAGGGAGTTACAATGAGCAGTTCTTC.

The chain joins TRBV3-1 (or the pseudogene TRBV3-2) to TRBJ1-1; D is perhaps TRBD1 (6 bases). The CDR3 loop spans 13 amino acids. The V end was cut by 1 base, the J end by 8 bases, with 11 bases between. Germline V CDR1 and CDR2: LGHDT, YNNKEL (reference sequence). CDR3 sequence (DNA): TGTGCCAGCAGCCAAGCCACAGGGTCCGAAGCTTTCTTT. Its protein product is CASSQATGSEAFF.

This sequence joins TRBV5-1 and TRBJ1-2; 10 bases are a match to TRBD1. Per germline, CDR1 SGHRS and CDR2 YFSETQ. Trimming removed 3 bases from V and 8 bases from J; junction bases left unmatched: 10. This CDR3 spans 15 amino acids. The CDR3 spells CASSSRQGAEGGYTF. The CDR3 bases are TGCGCCAGCAGCTCCCGACAGGGGGCAGAGGGCGGCTACACCTTC.

The CDR3 protein is CASTVQGNTGELFF. CDR3 in DNA: TGTGCCAGTACAGTGCAGGGTAACACCGGGGAGCTGTTTTTT. The chain is built from TRBV19 and TRBJ2-2, with a possible D match to TRBD1 (5 bases). This CDR3 is built from 14 residues. The V gene's germline CDR1 is LNHDA and CDR2 SQIVND (reference sequence). The V end lost 7 bases, the J end lost 2 bases, and 11 bases lay between the germline ends.

The CDR3 DNA reads as TGTGCCAGCAGCCAAGATCCGCGGGTTTTGGTGGGAGGGGCCAACGTCCTGACTTTC. Residues: CASSQDPRVLVGGANVLTF. The J gene is TRBJ2-6, the V gene TRBV3-1 (or the pseudogene TRBV3-2); TRBD2 is a possible D gene (5 bases). Per germline, CDR1 LGHDT and CDR2 YNNKEL (reference sequence). This CDR3 spans 19 amino acids. Trimming left V 0 bases short and J 4 bases short, with 19 bases between.

The genes are TRBV19 and TRBJ1-6; no firm D call. The V and J ends lost 3 bases and 2 bases respectively, with 8 bases between them. CDR3 length: 15 residues. CDR1 and CDR2 (germline): LNHDA, SQIVND (reference sequence). The CDR3 sequence is CASSMRKTYNSPLHF. The CDR3 DNA reads as TGTGCCAGTAGTATGAGGAAAACCTATAATTCACCCCTCCACTTT.

The chain combines TRBV5-1 with TRBJ2-2, with TRBD2 matching over 7 bases. The CDR3 covers 16 residues. The germline V gene encodes CDR1 SGHRS and CDR2 YFSETQ. V shed 3 bases, J shed 4 bases, and the junction held 9 bases outside the gene matches. CDR3 sequence reads: CASSSNRGVSTGELFF. In DNA form, the CDR3 reads TGCGCCAGCAGCTCAAATCGGGGGGTTAGCACCGGGGAGCTGTTTTTT.

This chain links TRBV28 with TRBJ2-7, with TRBD1 identical over 10 bases. Germline V gives CDR1 MDHEN, CDR2 SYDVKM. With V trimmed by 5 bases and J by 3 bases, 10 bases remained unmatched. There are 16 residues in the CDR3. The CDR3 DNA reads as TGTGCCAGCAGTGCTCACGGGACAGGGGTCAACTACGAGCAGTACTTC. As protein: CASSAHGTGVNYEQYF.

The chain joins TRBV7-6 to TRBJ2-3, with 9 bases identical to TRBD1. CDR1 SGHVS and CDR2 FNYEAQ come from the germline V gene. After removal of 3 bases from V and 4 bases from J, the junction contained 5 bases not matched to a gene. This CDR3 is 15 amino acids long. The CDR3 protein is CASSLITGGADTQYF. The CDR3, as DNA: TGTGCCAGCAGCTTGATAACAGGGGGCGCAGATACGCAGTATTTT.

This clone occurred a few times. CDR3 in amino acids: CASSLSTGDTQYF. CDR3 nucleotides: TGTGCCAGCTCACTAAGTACCGGAGATACGCAGTATTTT. The V and J genes are TRBV18 and TRBJ2-3; D ambiguous. Germline values: CDR1 KGHSH, CDR2 LQKENI. This CDR3 is built from 13 residues. Trimming removed 4 bases at V and 5 bases at J, with 10 bases between.